This paragraph reports one T cell receptor beta chain. Its specificity is unknown. CD45RO/CCR7/CD25/CD127/CD95/CD27 sorting isolated CD4+ naive, central memory, regulatory and stem cell-like memory cells. The record originates from a study of beta chain features in type 1 diabetes. About the research overall: The examined sorted cells totaled some 99 million across samples. Study-wide findings and caveats: There were fewer insertions and more deletions at the VDJ junctions of type 1 diabetes patients.

Every isolated RNA sample was fully reverse transcribed, so sequencing captured expressed TCRB transcripts. Only in-frame clones appear in the TCRdb table, and some are missing; sequencing was by immunoSEQ multiplex PCR. The sample shows 300,000 to 450,000 clones, around a fifth of them seen only once. This CDR3 has 15 amino acids. V was clipped by 0 bases and J by 6 bases; unmatched bases: 6. CDR1 is GTSNPN, CDR2 SVGIG, per germline (reference sequence). The chain employs TRBV30 and TRBJ2-2, with 8 bases that match TRBD1. This sequence was found in a woman between 18 and 29 years old in good health. Specimen: naive CD4+ T cells from blood. CDR3 residues: CAWSVQGARSGELFF. The CDR3 coding sequence is TGTGCCTGGAGTGTCCAGGGGGCGCGGTCCGGGGAGCTGTTTTTT.